This paragraph covers one TCR beta chain sequence. As yet, its antigen is unknown. The data originate from a study of T cell responses to AZD1222 COVID-19 vaccine. Study findings and constraints: A rise in Spike-specific TCR breadth and depth followed two AZD1222 doses. Samples come after the peak T cell response, not at day 14. White British people made up most donors, females outnumbered males, and clonal diversity was possibly underestimated. In the spike-specific TCR repertoire, nearly half reportedly target unmutated variant regions.

Clones were read by immunoSEQ multiplex PCR, and TCRdb kept only the in-frame ones, dropping some. The profile covers 100,000 to 140,000 clones, with 90% to 95% appearing a single time and less than 25% taken by the ten largest. Germline CDR1 and CDR2: SEHNR and FQNEAQ (reference sequence). The CDR3 is 13 residues long. Trimming took off 6 bases at V and 7 bases at J, with 10 bases between the two ends. The receptor comes from an adult in good health. Sequences were derived from peripheral blood, sampled on day 0 of AZD1222 vaccination. The V call is TRBV7-9, the J call TRBJ1-6; D remains unclear. The CDR3 spells CASRAASNSPLHF. The CDR3 DNA follows: TGTGCCAGCAGAGCAGCGAGCAATTCACCCCTCCACTTT.